This T cell receptor beta chain was sequenced in a study of T cells in Graves' hyperthyroidism and ophthalmopathy (dated by TCRdb to between 2019 and 2020). In terms of the full investigation: Peripheral blood was collected at initial diagnosis, before any treatment. The paper reports TCR Vbeta CDR3 sequencing of 140 or so peripheral blood samples: around 45 ophthalmopathy, around 80 hyperthyroidism and 17 progressor patients. For training and testing, the 95 to 100 patients in the discovery cohort were randomly divided in a 7:3 ratio. An independent validation cohort of under 20 hyperthyroidism patients and approximately 15 patients who later progressed to ophthalmopathy tested prospective prediction of ophthalmopathy. Following sampling, methimazole starting at 30 mg daily was given to hyperthyroidism patients, and high-dose intravenous methylprednisolone was given to ophthalmopathy patients. In addition, the study compared T-cell repertoires in thyroid tissue and in blood from over 5 Graves' hyperthyroidism patients. A discovery cohort of roughly 96 patients, approximately 45 with Graves' ophthalmopathy and approximately 57 with stable Graves' hyperthyroidism, was used to find distinguishing TCR V-J signatures. Findings and caveats that apply to the study as a whole: Ophthalmopathy was separated from stable hyperthyroidism by a 13 V-J signature model, with 85% to 90% sensitivity and approximately 81% specificity obtained in cross-validation and 80%/75% obtained in testing. No statistical method was used to set the sample size in advance, and investigators knew the group allocation. Most expanded thyroid clonotypes (frequency above 0.001) were also detected in blood, a finding suggesting that blood repertoires may reflect thyroid immune responses. During validation, the model predicted progression to ophthalmopathy a median of approximately 7 months ahead of onset, with 70.59% sensitivity and 72% to 80% specificity.

The TCR beta CDR3 regions were amplified from RNA transcripts. The first round of RT-PCR for the TCR CDR3 was performed with the HTBI primer set and the Qiagen OneStep RT-PCR kit. The libraries were constructed in a second round of multiplex PCR and then size-selected and purified. The libraries were sequenced on an Illumina HiSeq2000 using paired-end 100 bp reads. For the original study's pipeline: SOAPnuke was used to process the raw data, throwing out any read that contained adapters or uncalled bases, had a mean Phred below 15, or lacked an exact constant-primer or identifier match. COPE v1.2.5 was used to merge high-quality paired reads, and clonotypes were defined as unique nucleotide sequences. Clonotypes were aligned to IMGT TRBV, TRBD and TRBJ reference segments using MiTCR v1.1. Analysis was restricted to V-J combinations with a frequency above 0.0001, which covered approximately 99% of repertoires. A TCS score was defined as the ratio between F50 (clonal expansion) and ExV (chaos), using BLOSUM62-based TCRdist between CDR3 peptides within each V-J. Welch's t-statistics and random forest reduced 500 to 650 V-J features to 10 to 15, which were used in a naive Bayes classifier (R e1071). Thyroid-blood repertoire similarity was quantified with the Morisita-Horn index. Through fastp at Q25 and MiXCR, TCRdb rebuilt clones from the public reads, retaining in-frame beta chains. Here each entry gathers all rows of one CDR3 protein and keeps the most common genes and DNA. The V and J calls shown here were made by TCRdb, not taken from the authors' results. For this sample the table gives hundreds of thousands of distinct CDR3 sequences, of which roughly 14% were detected only once. The top ten clones comprise around 4.5% of the sample.

This clonotype was seen repeatedly, ten times or more. It lacks a known antigen. No much larger clonotype is one base removed from it; base qualities were not supplied. Ophthalmopathy patients had moderately to severely active disease, Clinical Activity Score of at least 3, NOSPECS grade of at least 4, and duration under 3 months. Exclusion was applied to patients with uncontrolled infections, other autoimmune diseases, pregnancy or lactation. Diagnoses were established on the basis of clinical symptoms, serum thyroxine and TRAb, thyroid ultrasound, and orbital computed tomography. Ficoll-Paque density gradient centrifugation was used to isolate PBMCs from approximately 10 ml of fresh peripheral blood. Trizol reagent was used to extract total RNA, and RNA quality was then checked on an Agilent 2100 Bioanalyzer. V and J are trimmed by 3 bases and 11 bases, and the gene matches miss 9 bases of the junction. Taken from the germline V gene, the CDR1 and CDR2 loops are MDHEN and SYDVKM. Taken from cysteine to phenylalanine, the CDR3 has 13 residues. Only the CDR3 portion is preserved as DNA: 39 bases, with reading frame beginning at the first base.

The TCR comes from a woman between 40 and 55 years old with Graves' ophthalmopathy. This sequence uses TRBV28 and TRBJ1-1; the central 7 bases match TRBD1. The sample consisted of blood. The nucleotides are TGTGCCAGCAGTTTCCGGGACAGTCTGGCGGCTTTCTTT. The encoded protein is CASSFRDSLAAFF.